Shown below are 8 T cell receptor beta chains from a single sample sequenced in a study of cytomegalovirus exposure and HLA in healthy donors. PCR used 60 Vbeta primers and 13 Jbeta primers. Repertoires were generated with immunoSEQ multiplex PCR, while TCRdb's copy carries only in-frame clones and drops some. The sample holds roughly 120,000 clones, approximately 15% seen once. The sequencing input was PBMCs. All receptors derive from a woman younger than 30 in good health and CMV-seronegative.

The V and J genes are TRBV28 and TRBJ2-1; D is possibly TRBD2 (5 bases). V dropped 4 bases and J dropped 4 bases, with 14 bases sitting between them. The CDR3 is 15 residues long. CDR1 and CDR2 (germline): MDHEN, SYDVKM. The CDR3 protein is CASSSPTVAYNEQFF. CDR3 bases: TGTGCCAGCAGTTCACCCACTGTAGCGTACAATGAGCAGTTCTTC.

The rearrangement uses TRBV5-8 and TRBJ2-1; D gene unclear. The V gene lost 2 bases and the J gene lost 0 bases, with 9 bases spanning the gap. Per the germline V gene, CDR1 is SGHTS and CDR2 is YDEGEE. This CDR3 has 15 residues. The CDR3 loop is CASSFSPSSYNEQFF. CDR3 in DNA: TGTGCCAGCAGCTTTAGCCCGAGCTCCTACAATGAGCAGTTCTTC.

The chain couples TRBV30 to TRBJ1-4; D may be TRBD1 (5 bases). The CDR3 runs 12 residues. The V end lost 2 bases, the J end lost 7 bases, and 8 bases lay between the germline ends. Germline loops: CDR1 GTSNPN, CDR2 SVGIG (reference sequence). Written as DNA, the CDR3 is TGTGCCTGGAGTCCCGGGGGTGAAAAACTGTTTTTT. Translation gives CAWSPGGEKLFF.

This clone has only a few counts. One end of the junction does not line up with germline, which may come from a read error. This chain uses TRBV28 with TRBJ1-5, with D unclear. CDR3 size: 12 residues. Germline V gene sequence: CDR1 MDHEN, CDR2 SYDVKM. In nucleotides, the CDR3 is TGTGCCAGCAGTTTAAACAATCCGCCCCAGCATTTT. Translated, it gives CASSLNNPPQHF.

The chain uses TRBV28 and TRBJ1-2; 9 nucleotides agree with TRBD1. V lost 3 bases to trimming and J lost 10 bases; unmatched junction nucleotides: 6. The germline CDR1 and CDR2 sequences are MDHEN and SYDVKM. This CDR3 has 13 residues. The CDR3: CASSLLGQGVYTF. The CDR3 DNA reads as TGTGCCAGCAGTTTGCTGGGACAGGGTGTCTACACCTTC.

This clone was counted a few times. The V gene is TRBV5-5, the J gene TRBJ2-7, with 8 nucleotides matching TRBD1. The CDR3 runs to 12 residues. Losses at the gene ends were 4 bases for V and 6 bases for J; bases not matched to a gene: 3. The V gene's germline CDR1 is SGHKS and CDR2 YYEKEE (reference sequence). This CDR3 reads CASSGQGSEQYF. In DNA form, the CDR3 reads TGTGCCAGCAGCGGACAGGGCTCCGAGCAGTACTTC.

The V call is TRBV6-1, the J call TRBJ2-7, with 10 bases identical to TRBD2. This CDR3 is built from 15 residues. The V segment lost 1 base and the J segment 5 bases; nucleotides outside the gene matches: 5. The germline V gene encodes CDR1 MNHNS and CDR2 SASEGT. CDR3 loop: CASSEGAGGPHEQYF. CDR3 in DNA: TGTGCCAGCAGTGAAGGAGCGGGGGGGCCCCACGAGCAGTACTTC.

This clone was detected only a few times. The chain carries TRBV2 and TRBJ2-1, with 10 positions matching TRBD2. Looked up from germline, CDR1 is SNHLY and CDR2 is FYNNEI. V was clipped by 1 base and J by 0 bases; unmatched bases: 12. This CDR3 is 20 amino acids long. CDR3 in amino acids: CASSEGGASGGPFSYNEQFF. CDR3 sequence (DNA): TGTGCCAGCAGTGAAGGAGGGGCTAGCGGGGGCCCTTTCTCCTACAATGAGCAGTTCTTC.